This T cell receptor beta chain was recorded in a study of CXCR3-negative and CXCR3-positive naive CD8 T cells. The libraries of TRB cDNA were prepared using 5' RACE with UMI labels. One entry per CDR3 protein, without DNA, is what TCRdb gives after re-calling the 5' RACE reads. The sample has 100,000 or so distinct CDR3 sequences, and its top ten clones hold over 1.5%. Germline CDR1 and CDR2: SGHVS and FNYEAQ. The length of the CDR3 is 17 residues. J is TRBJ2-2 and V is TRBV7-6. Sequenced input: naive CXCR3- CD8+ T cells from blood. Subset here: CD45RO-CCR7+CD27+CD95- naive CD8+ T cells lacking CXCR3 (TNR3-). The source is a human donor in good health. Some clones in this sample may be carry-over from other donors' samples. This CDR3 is CASSSMAWDANTGELFF.